The 4 T cell receptor beta chains in this list originate from one sample, sequenced in a study of shared clonotypes between healthy human individuals. Method: immunoSEQ multiplex PCR; TCRdb's copy keeps in-frame clones and lacks some. Among about 1.1 million clones, about 80% were seen once, and the ten largest hold 0.4% to 0.55%. Material: memory CD4+ T cells from PBMCs. The subset: CD45RA-negative fraction. The source of these receptors is a man in his late teens or twenties in good health. Some clones in this sample may be carry-over from other donors' samples.

V is TRBV5-1 and J is TRBJ1-2; maybe TRBD1 (6 bases). The CDR3 length is 15 residues. CDR1 is SGHRS and CDR2 is YFSETQ in the germline V gene. The V and J ends lost 4 bases and 8 bases respectively, with 21 bases between them. The CDR3 DNA reads TGCGCCAGCAGCCGCGGACAGACCTCTACCGACGGCTACACCTTC. Residues: CASSRGQTSTDGYTF.

This clone has just a few counts. The J gene is TRBJ1-5, the V gene TRBV28; TRBD1 might be the D (5 bases). Trimming took 6 bases from V and 3 from J, leaving 18 bases between them. The germline V gene has CDR1 MDHEN and CDR2 SYDVKM. The CDR3 extends over 16 amino acids. The CDR3 reads CASSLGMGGYNQPQHF. CDR3 nucleotides: TGTGCCAGCAGCCTCGGGATGGGGGGGTACAATCAGCCCCAGCATTTT.

This chain joins TRBV2 and TRBJ2-2; the D gene is possibly TRBD2 (5 bases). This CDR3 comprises 15 residues. Germline-derived CDR1 and CDR2 are SNHLY and FYNNEI. The V end was cut by 1 base, the J end by 4 bases, with 10 bases between. CDR3: CASSEVGLSTGELFF. In DNA form, the CDR3 reads TGTGCCAGCAGTGAAGTCGGACTCAGCACCGGGGAGCTGTTTTTT.

The chain has TRBV4-2 and TRBJ2-7; D is unresolved. Per the germline V gene, CDR1 is LGHNA and CDR2 is YNFKEQ. V was cut by 0 bases and J by 4 bases, with 13 bases left in between. This CDR3 is 15 amino acids long. The CDR3 nucleotides read TGTGCCAGCAGCCAAGATGATAGTTTCCGGTACGAGCAGTACTTC. Translated: CASSQDDSFRYEQYF.